A single sample is the source of the 32 T cell receptor beta chains below, sequenced in a study of a mutant IDH1 vaccine in newly diagnosed glioma. Documented time point: week 23, last vaccination. Doses comprised 300 ug of mutant IDH1 20-mer peptide each, plus topical imiquimod. Assay used: immunoSEQ multiplex PCR; TCRdb lists only in-frame clones, some missing. This sample has 70,000 to 90,000 clones, with approximately 85% found just once. No antigens are known for them. The sequencing used PBMCs, collected from a glioma patient whose treatment included an IDH1 peptide vaccine. Source of these receptors: a man under 40 with glioma. Some clones in this sample may be carry-over from other donors' samples.

The chain combines TRBV7-2 with TRBJ2-7; no clear D gene. Germline CDR1 SGHTA, CDR2 FQGNSA. Trimming removed 5 bases at V and 4 bases at J, with 9 bases between. This CDR3 contains 12 residues. The CDR3 region has the DNA TGTGCCAGCAGCCCCACCCCTTACGAGCAGTACTTC. This gives the protein CASSPTPYEQYF.

The V gene is TRBV7-9, the J gene TRBJ1-2; D is uncertain. The germline V gene has CDR1 SEHNR and CDR2 FQNEAQ (reference sequence). The CDR3 has 14 amino acids. V was trimmed by 5 bases and J by 2 bases, leaving 12 bases between them. The CDR3 region has the DNA TGTGCCAGCAGCCCTGGACGGATAAACTATGGCTACACCTTC. This translates into CASSPGRINYGYTF.

This clone appeared once. The chain recombines TRBV19 with TRBJ1-1; 8 bases map to TRBD1. Trimming cost V 7 bases and J 5 bases; bases outside gene matches: 9. The CDR3 has 14 residues. Germline V lookup: CDR1 LNHDA, CDR2 SQIVND (reference sequence). In nucleotides, the CDR3 is TGTGCCAGTACCCATAACAGGGGGGAGACTGAAGCTTTCTTT. Its translation is CASTHNRGETEAFF.

Only one count was recorded for this clone. The V call is TRBV6-6, the J call TRBJ1-4; D unresolved. Deletions cut 0 bases from V and 13 bases from J, with 12 bases between. The CDR3 covers 13 residues. Germline-derived CDR1 and CDR2 are MNHNY and SVGAGI (reference sequence). Here the CDR3 DNA reads TGTGCCAGCAGTTACTCACCCTTGAGGGCACTGTTTTTT. The encoded protein is CASSYSPLRALFF.

V and J are TRBV19 and TRBJ2-3; perhaps TRBD2 as D (5 bases). Germline V gives CDR1 LNHDA, CDR2 SQIVND (reference sequence). V dropped 5 bases and J dropped 0 bases, with 9 bases sitting between them. This CDR3 comprises 14 residues. The chain's CDR3 is CASSPRGSTDTQYF. CDR3 DNA sequence: TGTGCCAGTAGTCCCCGGGGAAGCACAGATACGCAGTATTTT.

The chain links TRBV5-4 to TRBJ2-3; D remains unclear. V lost 2 bases and J 4 bases, leaving 5 bases between the germline ends. Germline V gene sequence: CDR1 SGHNT, CDR2 YYREEE (reference sequence). The CDR3 runs to 12 residues. CDR3 region: CASSFWPDTQYF. In DNA form, the CDR3 reads TGTGCCAGCAGCTTTTGGCCAGATACGCAGTATTTT.

The V gene is TRBV15, the J gene TRBJ1-2; tentative D call: TRBD1 (5 bases). Trimming left V 1 base short and J 8 bases short, with 11 bases between. The CDR3 has 13 residues. Germline V gene lookup returns CDR1 LNHNV and CDR2 YYDKDF (reference sequence). The chain's CDR3 is CATSRGRGSGYTF. Written as DNA, the CDR3 is TGTGCCACCAGCAGAGGTAGGGGATCCGGCTACACCTTC. Based on the CDR3 plus reference TRBV15 and TRBJ1-2, the full variable domain is DAMVIQNPRYQVTQFGKPVTLSCSQTLNHNVMYWYQQKSSQAPKLLFHYYDKDFNNEADTPDNFQSRRPNTSFCFLDIRSPGLGDTAMYLCATSRGRGSGYTFGSGTRLTVV.

The sample holds a few counts of this clone. This chain's CDR3 is CASGGTVNTEAFF. CDR3 nucleotide sequence: TGTGCCAGTGGAGGGACAGTAAACACTGAAGCTTTCTTT. This chain joins TRBV19 and TRBJ1-1, with 7 bases aligning to TRBD1. This CDR3 contains 13 residues. V trimming: 8 bases; J trimming: 2 bases; junction bases outside the gene matches: 5. From germline, CDR1 is LNHDA and CDR2 SQIVND (reference sequence).

The chain links TRBV28 to TRBJ2-3, with 8 bases that match TRBD1. V was pared by 6 bases and J by 1 base, with 6 bases of the junction left unmatched. Germline values: CDR1 MDHEN, CDR2 SYDVKM. This CDR3 has 15 residues. For the CDR3, the DNA is TGTGCCAGCAGCCCTGACAGGGGACGCACAGATACGCAGTATTTT. It translates to CASSPDRGRTDTQYF.

The chain combines TRBV11-2 with TRBJ1-3; D is ambiguous. Trimming shortened V by 0 bases and J by 0 bases, and 12 bases separated the two germline ends. The CDR3 is 17 amino acids. Looked up from germline, CDR1 is SGHAT and CDR2 is FQNNGV. The CDR3 loop is CASSLEVRRLSGNTIYF. DNA for the CDR3: TGTGCCAGCAGCTTAGAAGTTCGACGGCTCTCTGGAAACACCATATATTTT.

This clone was seen once. This chain joins TRBV19 and TRBJ1-5; maybe TRBD1 (6 bases). This CDR3 contains 13 residues. Germline assignment: CDR1 LNHDA and CDR2 SQIVND (reference sequence). The V end was cut by 7 bases, the J end by 6 bases, with 13 bases between. The DNA for the CDR3 is TGTGCCAGTAACGGGGGGCTGATTCAGCCCCAGCATTTT. This translates into CASNGGLIQPQHF.

CDR3 protein: CAWSESRDQPQHF. As DNA, the CDR3 is TGTGCCTGGAGTGAGTCAAGGGATCAGCCCCAGCATTTT. The V and J genes are TRBV30 and TRBJ1-5; D gene unclear. CDR3 length: 13 amino acids. V lost 1 base and J lost 5, with 9 bases in between. The germline V gene has CDR1 GTSNPN and CDR2 SVGIG (reference sequence). Looking up the rest from reference TRBV30 and TRBJ1-5 gives the full variable domain: SQTIHQWPATLVQPVGSPLSLECTVEGTSNPNLYWYRQAAGRGLQLLFYSVGIGQISSEVPQNLSASRPQDRQFILSSKKLLLSDSGFYLCAWSESRDQPQHFGDGTRLSIL.

This sequence joins TRBV27 and TRBJ1-1; D possibly corresponds to TRBD1 (5 bases). With 5 bases removed from V and 5 bases from J, the gap between germline ends came to 18 bases. Germline CDR1 MNHEY, CDR2 SMNVEV (reference sequence). The CDR3 length is 15 residues. In DNA form, the CDR3 reads TGTGCCAGCAGTCAACTTCAGGGAGTACGGACTGAAGCTTTCTTT. Its translation: CASSQLQGVRTEAFF.

This sequence joins TRBV30 and TRBJ2-6; no firm D call. Deletions cut 2 bases from V and 0 bases from J, with 8 bases between. The CDR3 covers 15 residues. Germline-derived CDR1 and CDR2 are GTSNPN and SVGIG (reference sequence). The CDR3 protein is CAWSRWGSGANVLTF. DNA of the CDR3: TGTGCCTGGAGTCGGTGGGGCTCTGGGGCCAACGTCCTGACTTTC.

This clone was detected only a few times. The V and J genes are TRBV2 and TRBJ2-7; the match to TRBD2 covers 7 bases. Germline trimming cut 8 bases from V and 1 base from J; bases unmatched to any gene: 17. This CDR3 spans 17 amino acids. Germline V gene lookup returns CDR1 SNHLY and CDR2 FYNNEI. The CDR3 coding sequence is TGTGCCAGCCCTAAAGAACTAGCGACAACACTTTCCTACGAGCAGTACTTC. Amino acids: CASPKELATTLSYEQYF.

This sequence joins TRBV11-2 and TRBJ1-5; 7 bases fit TRBD1. The CDR3 has 16 residues. V gave up 0 bases and J gave up 4 bases; unmatched junction bases: 6. Germline V lookup: CDR1 SGHAT, CDR2 FQNNGV. In DNA form, the CDR3 reads TGTGCCAGCAGCTTAGAAAGCGGGACAGCTAATCAGCCCCAGCATTTT. Residues: CASSLESGTANQPQHF.

J is TRBJ2-3 and V is TRBV7-2; D possibly corresponds to TRBD2 (6 bases). The CDR3 has 14 amino acids. The germline gives CDR1 SGHTA, CDR2 FQGNSA. Between the trimmed V and J ends, which lost 4 bases and 2 bases, there was a span of 10 bases. The CDR3 spells CASSYLAFTDTQYF. The CDR3 DNA is TGTGCCAGCAGCTACCTAGCGTTCACAGATACGCAGTATTTT.

The rearrangement joins TRBV6-5 to TRBJ1-6, with TRBD1 matching over 8 bases. V lost 6 bases and J lost 10; bases outside the gene matches: 8. The germline gives CDR1 MNHEY, CDR2 SVGAGI. The length of the CDR3 is 14 residues. CDR3 bases: TGTGCCAGCAGCAGACAGGGGTTGAACTCACCCCTCCACTTT. This encodes CASSRQGLNSPLHF.

The chain recombines TRBV10-1 with TRBJ2-1; D might be TRBD1 or TRBD2, each matching 6 bases. CDR1 is WNHNN and CDR2 is SYGVQD in the germline V gene (reference sequence). The V end was cut by 0 bases, the J end by 6 bases, with 9 bases between. This CDR3 region has 14 residues. The CDR3 loop is CASSESGGGNEQFF. CDR3 bases: TGCGCCAGCAGTGAGTCAGGAGGGGGCAATGAGCAGTTCTTC.

The V and J genes are TRBV7-9 and TRBJ2-1; D is perhaps TRBD2 (7 bases). V lost 2 bases and J 3 bases, leaving 11 bases between the germline ends. The CDR3 has 15 amino acids. Germline values: CDR1 SEHNR, CDR2 FQNEAQ (reference sequence). Written as DNA, the CDR3 is TGTGCCAGCAGCTTAACGGGGGGCTACTACAATGAGCAGTTCTTC. Amino acids: CASSLTGGYYNEQFF.

This rearrangement joins TRBV14 to TRBJ1-6, with D unclear. Germline values: CDR1 SGHDN, CDR2 FVKESK. This CDR3 has 16 amino acids. Trimming left V 8 bases short and J 14 bases short, with 28 bases between. The CDR3: CASASRGEPYPSTLHF. CDR3 nucleotide sequence: TGTGCCAGCGCTTCCCGCGGGGAACCCTACCCCAGCACCCTCCACTTT.

This chain connects TRBV9 to TRBJ2-3; D perhaps matches TRBD1 (5 bases). The length of the CDR3 is 16 residues. CDR1 is SGDLS and CDR2 is YYNGEE in the germline V gene. Trimming removed 0 bases from V and 6 bases from J, with 17 bases in between. CDR3 sequence reads: CASSVAAIGQIDTQYF. DNA for the CDR3: TGTGCCAGCAGCGTAGCTGCCATCGGACAAATCGATACGCAGTATTTT.

Of note for this clone: Other DNA sequences in the same sample also yield this CDR3. The chain links TRBV2 to TRBJ2-7; the D is unclear. Trimming cost V 4 bases and J 3 bases, with 1 base left between them. Germline CDR1 and CDR2: SNHLY and FYNNEI. This CDR3 has 10 amino acids. Here the CDR3 reads CASSGYEQYF. The CDR3, as DNA: TGTGCCAGCAGTGGCTACGAGCAGTACTTC.

The chain employs TRBV19 and TRBJ2-3, with D possibly matching TRBD2 (6 bases). CDR1 and CDR2 (germline): LNHDA, SQIVND (reference sequence). The CDR3 covers 13 residues. V lost 4 bases, J lost 5 bases, and 10 bases lay in between. The CDR3 region is CASSRGSGDTQYF. In nucleotides, the CDR3 is TGTGCCAGTAGTAGAGGTAGCGGAGATACGCAGTATTTT.

Note on this clone: Additional DNA sequences in this sample encode the identical CDR3. The chain carries TRBV29-1 and TRBJ2-1; a weak D match, TRBD2 (7 bases). This CDR3 is 16 amino acids long. The germline V gene encodes CDR1 SQVTM and CDR2 ANQGSEA. The germline V and J ends were trimmed by 4 bases and 4 bases, with 20 bases remaining between them. CDR3 in DNA: TGCAGCGTTGTGAGGCGGGGGCTAGCGAGATACAATGAGCAGTTCTTC. It yields the protein CSVVRRGLARYNEQFF.

This clone appeared once. This chain joins TRBV7-8 and TRBJ1-1, with a possible D match to TRBD1 (6 bases). The ends were cut back, 3 bases at V and 3 bases at J, with 14 bases in the middle. Germline CDR1 is SGHVS and CDR2 is FQNEAQ. CDR3 size: 15 residues. The CDR3 reads CASSFTGGAYTEAFF. The CDR3 DNA is TGTGCCAGCAGCTTCACCGGGGGGGCTTACACTGAAGCTTTCTTT.

The chain recombines TRBV5-6 with TRBJ1-4; 10 bases agree with TRBD1. Germline lookup yields CDR1 SGHDT and CDR2 YYEEEE. The J segment lost 2 bases and the V segment lost 3 bases, leaving 1 base of the junction unmatched. The CDR3 totals 15 residues. Here the CDR3 reads CASSWGQGTNEKLFF. Written as DNA, the CDR3 is TGTGCCAGCAGCTGGGGACAGGGGACTAATGAAAAACTGTTTTTT.

This chain connects TRBV4-1 to TRBJ1-1; D gene unclear. CDR3 length equals 12 residues. From germline, CDR1 is MGHRA and CDR2 YSYEKL. Trimming shortened V by 6 bases and J by 2 bases, and 7 bases separated the two germline ends. The DNA for the CDR3 is TGCGCCAGCAGTAGACCAAACACTGAAGCTTTCTTT. Translation gives CASSRPNTEAFF.

The rearrangement joins TRBV29-1 to TRBJ2-1; D might be TRBD1 or TRBD2, each matching 5 bases. CDR3 length: 14 residues. The V gene's germline CDR1 is SQVTM and CDR2 ANQGSEA. The germline V and J ends were trimmed by 5 bases and 7 bases, with 18 bases remaining between them. CDR3 loop: CSVNRDRLSNEQFF. The CDR3 coding sequence is TGCAGCGTTAACCGGGACCGACTGTCTAATGAGCAGTTCTTC.

V usage is TRBV9 and J usage is TRBJ1-3; D is unclear. The CDR3 covers 17 residues. Looked up from germline, CDR1 is SGDLS and CDR2 is YYNGEE. The V end lost 0 bases, the J end lost 4 bases, and 17 bases lay between the germline ends. The CDR3 nucleotides read TGTGCCAGCAGCGTAGCACCCCTCCGGGAATCAGGAAACACCATATATTTT. It codes for CASSVAPLRESGNTIYF. Full variable domain (rest looked up from reference TRBV9 and TRBJ1-3): DSGVTQTPKHLITATGQRVTLRCSPRSGDLSVYWYQQSLDQGLQFLIQYYNGEERAKGNILERFSAQQFPDLHSELNLSSLELGDSALYFCASSVAPLRESGNTIYFGEGSWLTVV.

This chain joins TRBV7-8 and TRBJ1-5; tentatively, D is TRBD1 (6 bases). With 5 bases removed from V and 5 bases from J, the gap between germline ends came to 16 bases. Germline CDR1 reads SGHVS; CDR2 reads FQNEAQ. CDR3 length: 15 residues. The DNA for the CDR3 is TGTGCCAGCAGCCCTGGTACAGGGTCCGATCAGCCCCAGCATTTT. As protein: CASSPGTGSDQPQHF.

This sequence joins TRBV5-1 and TRBJ1-4; 7 nucleotides line up with TRBD1. The germline CDR1 and CDR2 sequences are SGHRS and YFSETQ. V trimming: 0 bases; J trimming: 6 bases; junction bases outside the gene matches: 17. The CDR3 extends over 19 amino acids. CDR3 DNA sequence: TGCGCCAGCAGCTTGGCCTTTCGACAGGGTAGGGGTAGGGATGAAAAACTGTTTTTT. It translates to CASSLAFRQGRGRDEKLFF.